The entry that follows covers one T cell receptor beta chain sequence. Primers for the PCR totalled 60 Vbeta and 13 Jbeta. Sequenced by immunoSEQ multiplex PCR; TCRdb stores in-frame clones only, minus some. This sample has about 170,000 clones, with around 72% found just once. The sample comes from a study of cytomegalovirus exposure and HLA in healthy donors. The CDR3 totals 14 residues. The V and J ends lost 0 bases and 6 bases respectively, with 8 bases between them. CDR1 LNHNV and CDR2 YYDKDF come from the germline V gene (reference sequence). The receptor was derived from a woman aged 45-65 years in good health and CMV-seropositive. The sample consisted of PBMCs. V usage is TRBV15 and J usage is TRBJ2-2, with D hard to call. The CDR3 nucleotides read TGTGCCACCAGCAGAGATGTTGTAGCCGGGGAGCTGTTTTTT. Its protein product is CATSRDVVAGELFF.